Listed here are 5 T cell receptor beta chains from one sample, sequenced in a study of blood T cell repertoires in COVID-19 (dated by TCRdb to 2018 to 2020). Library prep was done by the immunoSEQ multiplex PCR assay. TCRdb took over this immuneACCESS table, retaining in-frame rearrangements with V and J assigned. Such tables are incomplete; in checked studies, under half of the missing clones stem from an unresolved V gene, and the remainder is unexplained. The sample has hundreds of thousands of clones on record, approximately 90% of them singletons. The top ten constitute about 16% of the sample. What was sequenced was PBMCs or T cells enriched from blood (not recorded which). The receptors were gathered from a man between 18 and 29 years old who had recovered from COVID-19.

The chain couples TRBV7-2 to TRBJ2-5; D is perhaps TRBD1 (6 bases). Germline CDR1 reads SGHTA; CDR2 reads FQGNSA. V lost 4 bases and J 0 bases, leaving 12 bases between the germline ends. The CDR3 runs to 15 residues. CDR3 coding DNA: TGTGCCAGCAGCTCGGGACACCCAGACCAAGAGACCCAGTACTTC. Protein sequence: CASSSGHPDQETQYF.

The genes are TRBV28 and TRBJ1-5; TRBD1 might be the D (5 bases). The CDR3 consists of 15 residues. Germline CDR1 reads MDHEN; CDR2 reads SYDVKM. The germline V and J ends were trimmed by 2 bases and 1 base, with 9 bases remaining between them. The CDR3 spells CASSLNGGSNQPQHF. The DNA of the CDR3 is TGTGCCAGCAGTTTAAACGGGGGGAGCAATCAGCCCCAGCATTTT.

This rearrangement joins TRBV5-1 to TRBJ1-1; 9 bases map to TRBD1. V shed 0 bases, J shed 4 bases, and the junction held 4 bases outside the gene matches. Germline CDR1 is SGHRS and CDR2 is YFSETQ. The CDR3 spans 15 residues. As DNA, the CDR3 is TGCGCCAGCAGCTTGGAGGGACAGGGCGTCACTGAAGCTTTCTTT. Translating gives CASSLEGQGVTEAFF. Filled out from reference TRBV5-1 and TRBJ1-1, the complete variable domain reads KAGVTQTPRYLIKTRGQQVTLSCSPISGHRSVSWYQQTPGQGLQFLFEYFSETQRNKGNFPGRFSGRQFSNSRSEMNVSTLELGDSALYLCASSLEGQGVTEAFFGQGTRLTVV.

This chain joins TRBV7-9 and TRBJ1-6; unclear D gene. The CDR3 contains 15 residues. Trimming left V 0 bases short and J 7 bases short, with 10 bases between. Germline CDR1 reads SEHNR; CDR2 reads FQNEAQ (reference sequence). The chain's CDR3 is CASSLAEYANSPLHF. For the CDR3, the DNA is TGTGCCAGCAGCTTAGCGGAGTACGCGAATTCACCCCTCCACTTT. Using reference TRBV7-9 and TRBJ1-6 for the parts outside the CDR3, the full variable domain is DTGVSQNPRHKITKRGQNVTFRCDPISEHNRLYWYRQTLGQGPEFLTYFQNEAQLEKSRLLSDRFSAERPKGSFSTLEIQRTEQGDSAMYLCASSLAEYANSPLHFGNGTRLTVT.

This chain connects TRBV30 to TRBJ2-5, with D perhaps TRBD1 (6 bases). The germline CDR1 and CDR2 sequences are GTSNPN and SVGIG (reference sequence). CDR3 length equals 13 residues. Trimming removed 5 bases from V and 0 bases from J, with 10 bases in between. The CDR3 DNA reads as TGTGCCTGGCGACAGGAACACCAAGAGACCCAGTACTTC. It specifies CAWRQEHQETQYF. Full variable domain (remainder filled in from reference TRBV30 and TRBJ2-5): SQTIHQWPATLVQPVGSPLSLECTVEGTSNPNLYWYRQAAGRGLQLLFYSVGIGQISSEVPQNLSASRPQDRQFILSSKKLLLSDSGFYLCAWRQEHQETQYFGPGTRLLVL.